Listed here are 4 T cell receptor beta chains from one sample, sequenced in a study of neurological immune-mediated disorders (dated by TCRdb to between 2018 and 2020). The receptor library was made with 5' RACE. Reads for this sample came from an Illumina HiSeq 2500. The raw public reads went through TCRdb reprocessing: fastp at Q25, MiXCR clone calling, in-frame beta chains kept. Rows matching on CDR3 protein sequence are summarized as one entry with the most common DNA and genes. Counted in this sample were fewer than 85,000 distinct CDR3 sequences; around 4.2% of them appeared once. The ten most abundant clones make up around 1.3% of the sample. The specimen was PBMCs. Receptor source: a man between 25 and 39 years old with multiple sclerosis.

Many counts were recorded for this clonotype. This sequence joins TRBV24-1 and TRBJ2-2, with D perhaps matching TRBD1 (5 bases). The CDR3 has 17 residues. The V and J ends lost 7 bases and 1 base respectively, with 18 bases between them. Per the germline V gene, CDR1 is KGHDR and CDR2 is SFDVKD. The CDR3 DNA reads TGTGCCACCAGCCTTAGTAGGACGGACAAGAACACCGGGGAGCTGTTTTTT. It codes for CATSLSRTDKNTGELFF.

This clonotype was recorded at least ten times. This chain joins TRBV20-1 and TRBJ2-7, with 13 positions matching TRBD2. Germline CDR1 is DFQATT and CDR2 is SNEGSKA (reference sequence). Trimming cost V 4 bases and J 2 bases; bases outside gene matches: 8. This CDR3 has 16 residues. CDR3 protein: CSATGTSGDLTYEQYF. CDR3 DNA sequence: TGCAGTGCTACCGGGACTAGCGGGGACCTGACCTACGAGCAGTACTTC.

This clonotype came up a few times. The rearrangement joins TRBV5-1 to TRBJ2-7; no clear D gene. Germline V CDR1 and CDR2: SGHRS, YFSETQ. The germline V and J ends were trimmed by 4 bases and 3 bases, with 11 bases remaining between them. The CDR3 totals 13 residues. CDR3 in DNA: TGCGCCAGCAGCGTTAGAAAGGGCTACGAGCAGTACTTC. This codes for CASSVRKGYEQYF.

This clonotype turned up a few times. The chain combines TRBV6-6 with TRBJ2-7; unclear D gene. CDR3 size: 16 residues. Per germline, CDR1 MNHNY and CDR2 SVGAGI (reference sequence). Trimming removed 3 bases from V and 6 bases from J, with 21 bases in between. The CDR3 here is CASSYPKAMGAGEQYF. In DNA form, the CDR3 reads TGTGCCAGCAGTTATCCGAAGGCCATGGGCGCAGGCGAGCAGTACTTC.